Below, 19 T cell receptor beta chains from the same sample are listed, as sequenced in a study of early T cells in non-severe SARS-CoV-2 infection. TCRdb processed the 5' RACE reads anew with MiXCR; each CDR3 protein has one entry. The data contain approximately 90,000 distinct CDR3 sequences, roughly 11% of them singletons. The sample was whole blood, taken at baseline. Receptors originate from an adult who was a healthcare worker with PCR-confirmed SARS-CoV-2 infection or an uninfected control (not recorded which).

As to this clonotype: This may be a read error, as it is one base from a much larger clone. The rearrangement links TRBV2 to TRBJ2-2; no reliable D call. Germline V lookup: CDR1 SNHLY, CDR2 FYNNEI. V lost 6 bases, J lost 5 bases, and 16 bases lay in between. The CDR3 has 15 residues. The CDR3 region has the DNA TGTGCCAGCAGCGGTCTTAGCTCCGCAACCGGGGAGCTGTTTTTT. Protein: CASSGLSSATGELFF.

The genes are TRBV29-1 and TRBJ2-2; 8 nucleotides line up with TRBD2. The V gene's germline CDR1 is SQVTM and CDR2 ANQGSEA. Trimming removed 7 bases from V and 2 bases from J; junction bases left unmatched: 12. The CDR3 has 16 residues. CDR3 in amino acids: CSALRGLAYNTGELFF. CDR3 in DNA: TGCAGCGCCCTCAGAGGACTAGCTTACAACACCGGGGAGCTGTTTTTT.

This clonotype occurred many times. The chain links TRBV4-2 to TRBJ2-7; D call uncertain. Trimming left V 0 bases short and J 0 bases short, with 9 bases between. CDR3 length: 15 residues. CDR1 and CDR2 (germline): LGHNA, YNFKEQ. The CDR3 sequence is CASSQDLFSSYEQYF. In DNA form, the CDR3 reads TGTGCCAGCAGCCAAGATCTTTTTAGCTCCTACGAGCAGTACTTC.

In this sample, this clonotype turned up a few times. V gene TRBV5-1 combines with J gene TRBJ2-1, with D possibly matching TRBD1 (6 bases). The germline V gene encodes CDR1 SGHRS and CDR2 YFSETQ. V dropped 4 bases and J dropped 6 bases, with 14 bases sitting between them. The CDR3 contains 14 residues. The CDR3 nucleotides read TGCGCCAGCAGCCCGCCAGGGGCCCGCAATGAGCAGTTCTTC. It translates to CASSPPGARNEQFF.

This clonotype was counted a few times. The V and J genes are TRBV6-5 and TRBJ1-6, with unresolved D. Germline V lookup: CDR1 MNHEY, CDR2 SVGAGI. The CDR3 has 14 amino acids. V lost 5 bases to trimming and J lost 7 bases, with 12 bases between them. The CDR3 nucleotides are TGTGCCAGCAGTAAAGCCTTGTCGAATTCACCCCTCCACTTT. It is translated as CASSKALSNSPLHF.

This clonotype showed up many times. The chain carries TRBV10-2 and TRBJ1-1; D remains unclear. Looked up from germline, CDR1 is WSHSY and CDR2 is SAAADI. The CDR3 is made up of 14 amino acids. Trimming took off 6 bases at V and 4 bases at J, with 15 bases between the two ends. CDR3 DNA: TGCGCCAGCAGGATGGGAGGGTCGGGCACTGAAGCTTTCTTT. This encodes CASRMGGSGTEAFF.

This clonotype was counted at least ten times. This chain links TRBV6-5 with TRBJ2-6, with TRBD2 identical over 12 bases. Germline lookup yields CDR1 MNHEY and CDR2 SVGAGI. This CDR3 comprises 19 residues. The V gene end was trimmed by 4 bases and the J gene end by 0 bases; junction bases not matched to a gene: 7. The CDR3 nucleotides are TGTGCCAGCAGTTCCGGGACTAGCGGGTTCTTCTCTGGGGCCAACGTCCTGACTTTC. Residues: CASSSGTSGFFSGANVLTF.

This clonotype was seen only a few times. This rearrangement joins TRBV5-1 to TRBJ2-6; D possibly corresponds to TRBD1 (6 bases). This CDR3 comprises 15 residues. The germline CDR1 and CDR2 sequences are SGHRS and YFSETQ. Trimming stripped 4 bases from V and 5 bases from J, with 13 bases between. The CDR3 spells CASSKGDIWANVLTF. Here the CDR3 DNA reads TGCGCCAGCAGCAAGGGGGATATCTGGGCCAACGTCCTGACTTTC.

The chain has TRBV12-3 or TRBV12-4 and TRBJ1-2, with 8 bases identical to TRBD1. V lost 8 bases to trimming and J lost 4 bases; unmatched junction nucleotides: 6. The CDR3 covers 13 residues. CDR3 sequence: CASRGTGTYGYTF. DNA for the CDR3: TGTGCCAGCCGAGGGACAGGCACCTATGGCTACACCTTC.

This clonotype was detected many times. J is TRBJ2-3 and V is TRBV7-2; 9 nucleotides match TRBD2. Germline CDR1 and CDR2: SGHTA and FQGNSA. V shed 0 bases and J 5 bases; nucleotides not matched to a gene: 12. The CDR3 is 18 residues long. The DNA for the CDR3 is TGTGCCAGCAGCTTAGCAGGAGCGGGAGGTCGTGGTGAAGATACGCAGTATTTT. It is translated as CASSLAGAGGRGEDTQYF.

A few counts support this clonotype. The chain couples TRBV12-3 or TRBV12-4 to TRBJ2-1; 9 bases agree with TRBD1. The CDR3 has 14 amino acids. V gave up 5 bases and J gave up 3 bases; unmatched junction bases: 2. Here the CDR3 reads CASSQTGGYNEQFF. CDR3 sequence (DNA): TGTGCCAGCAGTCAGACAGGGGGCTACAATGAGCAGTTCTTC.

The sample holds many counts of this clonotype. The chain links TRBV7-3 to TRBJ2-1; 9 bases align to TRBD2. V lost 0 bases to trimming and J lost 6 bases; unmatched junction nucleotides: 0. The germline V gene encodes CDR1 SGHTA and CDR2 FQGTGA. The CDR3 loop spans 14 amino acids. The CDR3 nucleotides are TGTGCCAGCAGCTTAACTAGCGGGAGCAATGAGCAGTTCTTC. Translation: CASSLTSGSNEQFF.

This clonotype showed up just a few times. The chain links TRBV7-2 to TRBJ2-2; a possible D gene is TRBD2 (6 bases). From germline, CDR1 is SGHTA and CDR2 FQGNSA. The CDR3 is made up of 15 amino acids. The V gene lost 4 bases and the J gene lost 8 bases, with 17 bases spanning the gap. The CDR3 spells CASSSHTGTPGELFF. For the CDR3, the DNA is TGTGCCAGCAGCTCCCATACCGGGACTCCTGGGGAGCTGTTTTTT.

The chain couples TRBV12-3 or TRBV12-4 to TRBJ2-5; D gene ambiguous. Trimming removed 6 bases at V and 4 bases at J, with 6 bases between. The CDR3 covers 11 residues. CDR3 in DNA: TGTGCCAGCAGCCAGAGAGAGACCCAGTACTTC. This gives the protein CASSQRETQYF.

This clonotype has more than one count but fewer than ten. The chain carries TRBV6-5 and TRBJ2-2; tentatively, D is TRBD1 or TRBD2 (7 bases each). Germline CDR1 and CDR2: MNHEY and SVGAGI. The CDR3 has 14 residues. V shed 7 bases and J shed 6 bases, with 15 bases lying between them. The CDR3 loop is CASTNRGGAGELFF. In DNA, the CDR3 is TGTGCCAGCACAAACAGGGGAGGGGCCGGGGAGCTGTTTTTT.

This rearrangement joins TRBV29-1 to TRBJ2-3; 8 bases match TRBD1. The CDR3 consists of 14 residues. Germline V gene lookup returns CDR1 SQVTM and CDR2 ANQGSEA. Trimming took 6 bases from V and 9 from J; bases not matched to a gene: 14. The CDR3 DNA is TGCAGCGTCGTTACAGGGGGAGCACGGGGGACGCAGTATTTT. It encodes CSVVTGGARGTQYF.

This clonotype was counted between two and nine times. The chain links TRBV7-2 to TRBJ2-7; 10 nucleotides match TRBD1. The CDR3 loop spans 15 amino acids. Germline CDR1 is SGHTA and CDR2 is FQGNSA. Trimming at V came to 5 bases and at J to 2 bases, leaving 6 bases not matched to a gene. The CDR3 loop is CASSPGQGLTYEQYF. For the CDR3, the DNA is TGTGCCAGCAGCCCGGGACAGGGGCTTACCTACGAGCAGTACTTC.

This clonotype was detected a few times. The genes are TRBV20-1 and TRBJ2-7; 8 bases map to TRBD2. CDR3 size: 13 residues. CDR1 and CDR2 (germline): DFQATT, SNEGSKA (reference sequence). V lost 5 bases to trimming and J lost 3 bases; unmatched junction nucleotides: 6. This chain's CDR3 is CSAGSGSGYEQYF. CDR3 nucleotides: TGCAGTGCTGGAAGCGGGAGCGGCTACGAGCAGTACTTC.

This clonotype was recorded a few times. V gene TRBV30 combines with J gene TRBJ1-6; no reliable D call. CDR3 size: 13 residues. The V gene's germline CDR1 is GTSNPN and CDR2 SVGIG (reference sequence). V lost 2 bases and J 7 bases, leaving 9 bases between the germline ends. CDR3 DNA sequence: TGTGCCTGGAGTCGGCCCGCCAATTCACCCCTCCACTTT. Amino acid sequence: CAWSRPANSPLHF.